These 31 T cell receptor beta chains were all obtained from the same sample, sequenced in a study of PD-L1 blockade in urothelial cancer. The repertoire was sequenced with immunoSEQ multiplex PCR; TCRdb's copy has only in-frame clones and lacks some. The table has 25,000 to 30,000 clones, 75% to 90% seen once; the top ten hold approximately 2.2%. The source was PBMCs, collected around atezolizumab (anti-PD-L1) treatment. These receptors were collected from a middle-aged man with urothelial cancer.

V usage is TRBV6-6 and J usage is TRBJ1-5; tentative D call: TRBD1 (6 bases). V lost 4 bases, J lost 3 bases, and 10 bases lay in between. CDR3 length equals 14 residues. The germline gives CDR1 MNHNY, CDR2 SVGAGI (reference sequence). The CDR3 coding sequence is TGTGCCAGCAGTTCGGGGACATACAATCAGCCCCAGCATTTT. Its protein is CASSSGTYNQPQHF.

This clone was picked up a small number of times. The rearrangement uses TRBV4-1 and TRBJ1-1; 7 nucleotides agree with TRBD1. Trimming removed 1 base from V and 0 bases from J; junction bases left unmatched: 8. Germline CDR1 reads MGHRA; CDR2 reads YSYEKL. The CDR3 is 17 residues long. In nucleotides, the CDR3 is TGCGCCAGCAGCCAAGGGCCGGGACAGAACATGAACACTGAAGCTTTCTTT. This codes for CASSQGPGQNMNTEAFF.

The gene calls are TRBV5-1 and TRBJ2-6; possible D gene TRBD1, 6 bases. The germline V gene encodes CDR1 SGHRS and CDR2 YFSETQ. V gave up 7 bases and J gave up 0 bases, with 17 bases separating them. This CDR3 region has 17 residues. This chain's CDR3 is CASDIGPQGSGANVLTF. The DNA of the CDR3 is TGCGCCAGCGATATAGGCCCACAGGGCTCTGGGGCCAACGTCCTGACTTTC.

V gene TRBV5-6 combines with J gene TRBJ1-2; TRBD1 matches at 7 bases. The CDR3 is 19 residues long. Germline V lookup: CDR1 SGHDT, CDR2 YYEEEE. The V segment lost 2 bases and the J segment 4 bases; nucleotides outside the gene matches: 20. The CDR3 protein is CASSFEGGRGNWDPYGYTF. CDR3 bases: TGTGCCAGCAGCTTTGAGGGTGGCAGGGGGAATTGGGACCCCTATGGCTACACCTTC.

The gene calls are TRBV6-5 and TRBJ1-5; no definite D call. CDR3 length: 12 residues. V was trimmed by 9 bases and J by 7 bases, leaving 13 bases between them. The germline CDR1 and CDR2 sequences are MNHEY and SVGAGI. The CDR3 sequence: CASSEGPQPQHF. The DNA of the CDR3 is TGTGCCAGTTCCGAGGGCCCACAGCCCCAGCATTTT.

This clone was counted once. The junction and the germline gene differ at one end; a read error may be behind it. The genes are TRBV7-7 and TRBJ1-3; 8 nucleotides match TRBD1. This CDR3 comprises 16 residues. CDR1 SSHAT and CDR2 FNYEAQ come from the germline V gene (reference sequence). CDR3 DNA: TGTGCTAGCAGCCAGGGGACAGGCCTCTCTGGAAACACCATATATTTT. It is translated as CASSQGTGLSGNTIYF.

This chain links TRBV5-6 with TRBJ2-7; unclear D gene. The CDR3 extends over 11 amino acids. Trimming took off 2 bases at V and 6 bases at J, with 6 bases between the two ends. Germline CDR1 reads SGHDT; CDR2 reads YYEEEE. CDR3 sequence reads: CASSFGAEQYF. The CDR3 nucleotides are TGTGCCAGCAGCTTCGGAGCCGAGCAGTACTTC.

This clone was detected once. The V and J genes are TRBV6-5 and TRBJ2-7, with D perhaps matching TRBD2 (7 bases). CDR3 length: 15 amino acids. The germline V gene encodes CDR1 MNHEY and CDR2 SVGAGI. Trimming removed 6 bases at V and 5 bases at J, with 20 bases between. CDR3 DNA: TGTGCCAGCAGACCAGGAGGCCAAGGGGGGGACGAGCAGTACGTC. Its protein product is CASRPGGQGGDEQYV.

As DNA, the CDR3 is TGTGCCAGCCTTGGGCGGGGGGGAGCTAACTATGGCTACACCTTC. It yields the protein CASLGRGGANYGYTF. The rearrangement uses TRBV6-1 and TRBJ1-2; D is perhaps TRBD1 (5 bases). Per the germline V gene, CDR1 is MNHNS and CDR2 is SASEGT. The germline V and J ends were trimmed by 8 bases and 0 bases, with 16 bases remaining between them. The CDR3 totals 15 residues.

The gene calls are TRBV11-2 and TRBJ1-2; D perhaps matches TRBD1 (6 bases). The germline V and J ends were trimmed by 1 base and 2 bases, with 11 bases remaining between them. The CDR3 runs 15 residues. Germline CDR1 is SGHAT and CDR2 is FQNNGV. In DNA, the CDR3 is TGTGCCAGCAGCTTAGGACAGGCTGTAAACTATGGCTACACCTTC. Translated: CASSLGQAVNYGYTF.

The genes are TRBV6-4 and TRBJ1-2; 11 bases agree with TRBD1. Germline CDR1 MRHNA, CDR2 SNTAGT. CDR3 length: 14 residues. V trimming: 0 bases; J trimming: 8 bases; junction bases outside the gene matches: 2. CDR3 DNA: TGTGCCAGCAGTGACTCAGGACAGGGGGCCGGCTACACCTTC. Amino acid sequence: CASSDSGQGAGYTF.

The chain links TRBV29-1 to TRBJ2-7, with TRBD1 as a possible D gene (5 bases). The germline V gene has CDR1 SQVTM and CDR2 ANQGSEA. The CDR3 is made up of 13 amino acids. The V and J ends lost 4 bases and 5 bases respectively, with 15 bases between them. CDR3 residues: CSVVGQGGDEQYF. The CDR3 DNA reads TGCAGCGTTGTAGGGCAGGGTGGGGACGAGCAGTACTTC.

The chain combines TRBV5-1 with TRBJ2-7; D perhaps matches TRBD1 (6 bases). V dropped 0 bases and J dropped 0 bases, with 10 bases sitting between them. The CDR3 totals 15 residues. Germline CDR1 SGHRS, CDR2 YFSETQ. The CDR3 DNA reads as TGCGCCAGCAGCTTGGGGGGACAAAGCTCCTACGAGCAGTACGTC. Translation gives CASSLGGQSSYEQYV.

The chain joins TRBV4-1 to TRBJ1-1, with a possible D match to TRBD1 (6 bases). CDR1 and CDR2 from the germline V gene are MGHRA and YSYEKL. Trimming removed 2 bases from V and 0 bases from J, with 10 bases in between. The CDR3 is made up of 15 amino acids. The CDR3 bases are TGCGCCAGCAGCCAAAGAGGGGGGGTGAACACTGAAGCTTTCTTT. This codes for CASSQRGGVNTEAFF.

This sequence joins TRBV9 and TRBJ2-1, with 8 bases identical to TRBD2. J lost 8 bases, V lost 3 bases, and 10 bases had no gene match. Germline V gene data show CDR1 as SGDLS and CDR2 as YYNGEE. The CDR3 loop spans 15 amino acids. The CDR3 region is CASSEGSGSRHEQFF. The CDR3 DNA sequence: TGTGCCAGCAGCGAGGGGAGCGGGAGCCGGCATGAGCAGTTCTTC.

This clone was recorded a few times. The chain combines TRBV7-3 with TRBJ2-1; 9 bases map to TRBD1. Germline V gene data show CDR1 as SGHTA and CDR2 as FQGTGA. The CDR3 length is 15 residues. V lost 5 bases, J lost 6 bases, and 8 bases stayed unmatched. CDR3 bases: TGTGCCAGCAGCCAGCCGGGACAGGGAATCAATGAGCAGTTCTTC. Residues: CASSQPGQGINEQFF.

The gene calls are TRBV4-1 and TRBJ1-3; TRBD1 might be the D (6 bases). Germline values: CDR1 MGHRA, CDR2 YSYEKL. Trimming pared 4 bases from V and 3 bases from J, leaving 19 bases between. The CDR3 runs 17 residues. CDR3 sequence (DNA): TGCGCCAGCAGCCTATTATCGACCGGGACATTTGGAAACACCATATATTTT. This encodes CASSLLSTGTFGNTIYF.

This clone has only a few counts. The J gene is TRBJ1-2, the V gene TRBV11-2, with TRBD1 matching 9 bases. CDR3 size: 14 residues. The germline V gene encodes CDR1 SGHAT and CDR2 FQNNGV. The J segment lost 4 bases and the V segment lost 3 bases, leaving 3 bases of the junction unmatched. The CDR3 nucleotides are TGTGCCAGCAGCTTTGGGACAGGGCGCTATGGCTACACCTTC. Its protein product is CASSFGTGRYGYTF.

The V and J genes are TRBV11-2 and TRBJ2-1; D is perhaps TRBD2 (6 bases). Germline CDR1 SGHAT, CDR2 FQNNGV. The V and J ends lost 0 bases and 10 bases respectively, with 10 bases between them. CDR3 size: 13 residues. Here the CDR3 reads CASSLEYRGEQFF. In DNA form, the CDR3 reads TGTGCCAGCAGCTTAGAATACCGGGGGGAGCAGTTCTTC.

This chain connects TRBV27 to TRBJ2-2, with 12 positions matching TRBD2. J lost 6 bases, V lost 4 bases, and 3 bases had no gene match. CDR3 length: 15 amino acids. Per the germline V gene, CDR1 is MNHEY and CDR2 is SMNVEV (reference sequence). The CDR3 reads CASSSSGGAPGELFF. As DNA, the CDR3 is TGTGCCAGCAGTTCTAGCGGGGGGGCCCCCGGGGAGCTGTTTTTT.

V usage is TRBV7-2 and J usage is TRBJ1-1; 7 positions agree with TRBD1. Losses at the gene ends were 5 bases for V and 3 bases for J; bases not matched to a gene: 9. From germline, CDR1 is SGHTA and CDR2 FQGNSA. The length of the CDR3 is 15 residues. The CDR3 sequence: CASSAAGGTDTEAFF. The CDR3 nucleotides are TGTGCCAGCAGCGCCGCAGGGGGTACGGACACTGAAGCTTTCTTT.

The chain couples TRBV7-8 to TRBJ1-2; 10 bases fit TRBD1. Germline trimming cut 5 bases from V and 8 bases from J; bases unmatched to any gene: 8. CDR3 length: 14 residues. Germline CDR1 and CDR2: SGHVS and FQNEAQ. CDR3: CASSRDRGSVGYTF. DNA of the CDR3: TGTGCCAGCAGCCGGGACAGGGGATCAGTAGGCTACACCTTC.

Relative to its sample, this clone is medium-sized. The chain links TRBV7-2 to TRBJ1-4; D is ambiguous. Between the trimmed V and J ends, which lost 1 base and 6 bases, there was a span of 9 bases. The CDR3 runs 14 residues. CDR1 and CDR2 (germline): SGHTA, FQGNSA. CDR3 nucleotides: TGTGCCAGCAGCTTAGAAGTAGGAGATGAAAAACTGTTTTTT. Protein product: CASSLEVGDEKLFF.

J is TRBJ2-1 and V is TRBV5-1; 10 bases are a match to TRBD1. Germline trimming cut 1 base from V and 5 bases from J; bases unmatched to any gene: 3. This CDR3 comprises 15 residues. The germline V gene encodes CDR1 SGHRS and CDR2 YFSETQ. CDR3 amino acids: CASSLWGQGNNEQFF. The DNA for the CDR3 is TGCGCCAGCAGCTTGTGGGGACAGGGGAACAATGAGCAGTTCTTC.

This sequence joins TRBV7-2 and TRBJ1-2, with 10 bases lining up with TRBD1. Looked up from germline, CDR1 is SGHTA and CDR2 is FQGNSA. The CDR3 runs 16 residues. V shed 2 bases, J shed 4 bases, and the junction held 7 bases outside the gene matches. The CDR3 spells CASSLSGTGASYGYTF. CDR3 DNA: TGTGCCAGCAGCTTATCAGGGACAGGGGCCTCCTATGGCTACACCTTC.

The V call is TRBV19, the J call TRBJ1-6; tentatively, D is TRBD1 (6 bases). V was shortened by 3 bases and J by 6 bases, with 12 bases between the two germline ends. Germline CDR1 is LNHDA and CDR2 is SQIVND (reference sequence). The CDR3 runs 15 residues. The CDR3 sequence: CASSITAGVNSPLHF. CDR3 bases: TGTGCCAGTAGTATCACGGCAGGGGTTAATTCACCCCTCCACTTT.

The chain is built from TRBV10-3 and TRBJ2-7; D not resolved. The CDR3 is made up of 13 amino acids. Trimming shortened V by 2 bases and J by 3 bases, and 8 bases separated the two germline ends. Germline CDR1 reads ENHRY; CDR2 reads SYGVKD. Here the CDR3 reads CAISEGAVYEQYV. The CDR3 nucleotides read TGTGCCATCAGTGAGGGCGCGGTCTACGAGCAGTACGTC.

This clone was seen only once. V gene TRBV5-6 combines with J gene TRBJ1-3, with TRBD1 as a possible D gene (5 bases). This CDR3 spans 16 amino acids. CDR1 and CDR2 (germline): SGHDT, YYEEEE. Trimming took off 0 bases at V and 2 bases at J, with 12 bases between the two ends. CDR3: CASSLVPSGTGNTIYF. The CDR3 nucleotides are TGTGCCAGCAGCTTGGTACCATCAGGGACTGGAAACACCATATATTTT.

This sequence joins TRBV5-1 and TRBJ2-3; no clear D. Trimming cost V 1 base and J 2 bases, with 11 bases left between them. This CDR3 contains 15 residues. CDR1 is SGHRS, CDR2 YFSETQ, per germline. CDR3 coding DNA: TGCGCCAGCAGCTTGACAGTGAATCCCACAGATACGCAGTATTTT. It is translated as CASSLTVNPTDTQYF.

The chain couples TRBV4-1 to TRBJ1-1, with 7 positions matching TRBD1. The CDR3 runs to 16 residues. Germline CDR1 reads MGHRA; CDR2 reads YSYEKL. J gave up 4 bases and V 6 bases, and 14 bases lay outside the gene matches. The CDR3 spells CASRLTQGEAGTEAFF. DNA for the CDR3: TGCGCCAGCAGGTTAACTCAGGGGGAGGCGGGCACTGAAGCTTTCTTT.

V usage is TRBV4-1 and J usage is TRBJ2-1; 10 nucleotides agree with TRBD2. This CDR3 contains 13 residues. Trimming cost V 8 bases and J 8 bases; bases outside gene matches: 6. The V gene's germline CDR1 is MGHRA and CDR2 YSYEKL. CDR3 region: CASGASGSYEQFF. The CDR3 DNA reads TGCGCCAGCGGGGCTAGCGGGAGTTATGAGCAGTTCTTC.